This entry features one T cell receptor (beta chain) sequence. As yet, its antigen is unknown. This CDR3 is 16 amino acids long. Germline V gene lookup returns CDR1 MNHNY and CDR2 SVGAGI (reference sequence). V trimming: 6 bases; J trimming: 4 bases; junction bases outside the gene matches: 14. This specimen comes from a study of T cells after yellow fever vaccination. Notes on the study in general: Researchers report a weaker secondary response that nonetheless peaked faster, day 5 versus 15. Across the CD4 and CD8 compartments, a small share of clonotypes was present in both.

TCRdb re-called the 5' RACE reads through MiXCR, storing one row per CDR3 protein. The table includes fewer than 400,000 distinct CDR3 sequences, about 10% detected once. The chain carries TRBV6-6 and TRBJ2-5; 7 nucleotides agree with TRBD2. The TCR originated in a man between 18 and 29 years old who received the YFV17D yellow fever vaccine. Sample: CD4+ T cells sorted from PBMCs, taken 45 days after the yellow fever booster vaccination. CDR3 coding DNA: TGTGCCAGCAGCCCCGGGGGAGGGGCGGGTGGAGAGACCCAGTACTTC. Amino acids: CASSPGGGAGGETQYF.